The sequence of this T cell receptor beta chain was determined in a study of early stage breast cancer tumors. Details on this clone: The antigen is not known.

The CDR3 has 16 residues. The germline gives CDR1 SGDLS, CDR2 YYNGEE. Trimming left V 4 bases short and J 2 bases short, with 16 bases between. Study findings and constraints: Commonly generated sequences made up most enriched TCRB sequences shared between patients. Functional markers like CD4, CD8 and FOXP3 were missed in bulk sequencing.

Each sample had two DNA replicates, around 0.45 ug blood or about 1.4 ug tissue. Some clones are missing from TCRdb's copy, which holds only in-frame ones; the method was immunoSEQ multiplex PCR. The sample includes over 40,000 clones, around 80% of them seen just once. The chain carries TRBV9 and TRBJ2-1; D might be TRBD2 (6 bases). The clonotype originates from a person aged 40 to 49 with breast cancer. Sequencing was performed on blood. CDR3 nucleotides: TGTGCCAGCAGCCGACATGTTAGCGGTACCTACAATGAGCAGTTCTTC. It codes for CASSRHVSGTYNEQFF.